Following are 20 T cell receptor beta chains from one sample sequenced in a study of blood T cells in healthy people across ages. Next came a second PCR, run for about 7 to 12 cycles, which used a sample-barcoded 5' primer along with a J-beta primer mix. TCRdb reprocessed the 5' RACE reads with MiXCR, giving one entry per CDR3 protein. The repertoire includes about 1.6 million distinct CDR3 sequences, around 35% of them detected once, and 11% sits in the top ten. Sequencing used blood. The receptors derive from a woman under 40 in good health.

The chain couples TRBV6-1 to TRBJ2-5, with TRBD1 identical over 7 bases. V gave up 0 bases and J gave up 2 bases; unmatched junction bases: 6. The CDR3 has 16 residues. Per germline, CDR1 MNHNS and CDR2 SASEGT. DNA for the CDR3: TGTGCCAGCAGTGAAGCGCTTCGGGACAGTCAAGAGACCCAGTACTTC. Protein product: CASSEALRDSQETQYF.

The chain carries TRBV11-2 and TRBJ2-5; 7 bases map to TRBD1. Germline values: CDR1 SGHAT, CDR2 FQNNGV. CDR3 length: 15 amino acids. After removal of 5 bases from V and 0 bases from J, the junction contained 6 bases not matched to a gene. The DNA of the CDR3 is TGTGCCAGCAGCACCTGGGACAGCCACCAAGAGACCCAGTACTTC. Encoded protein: CASSTWDSHQETQYF. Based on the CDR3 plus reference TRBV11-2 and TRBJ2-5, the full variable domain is EAGVAQSPRYKIIEKRQSVAFWCNPISGHATLYWYQQILGQGPKLLIQFQNNGVVDDSQLPKDRFSAERLKGVDSTLKIQPAKLEDSAVYLCASSTWDSHQETQYFGPGTRLLVL.

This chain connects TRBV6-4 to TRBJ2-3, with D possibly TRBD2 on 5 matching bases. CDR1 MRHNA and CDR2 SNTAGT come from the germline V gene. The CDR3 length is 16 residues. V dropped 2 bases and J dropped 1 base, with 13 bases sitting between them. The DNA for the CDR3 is TGTGCCAGCAGTGACGTGCCTAGCTCCCGCACAGATACGCAGTATTTT. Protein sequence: CASSDVPSSRTDTQYF.

The CDR3 here is CASSHPPAGYTF. The CDR3 nucleotides are TGTGCCAGCAGTCACCCACCTGCTGGCTACACCTTC. The chain is built from TRBV12-3 or TRBV12-4 and TRBJ1-2; D is unclear. This CDR3 is built from 12 residues. With 5 bases removed from V and 7 bases from J, the gap between germline ends came to 11 bases.

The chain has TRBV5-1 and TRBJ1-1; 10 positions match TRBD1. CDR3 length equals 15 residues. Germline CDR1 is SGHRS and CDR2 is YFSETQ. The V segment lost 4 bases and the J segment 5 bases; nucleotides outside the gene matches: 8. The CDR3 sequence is CASSKKTGGGTEAFF. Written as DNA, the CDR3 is TGCGCCAGCAGCAAAAAGACAGGGGGCGGGACTGAAGCTTTCTTT.

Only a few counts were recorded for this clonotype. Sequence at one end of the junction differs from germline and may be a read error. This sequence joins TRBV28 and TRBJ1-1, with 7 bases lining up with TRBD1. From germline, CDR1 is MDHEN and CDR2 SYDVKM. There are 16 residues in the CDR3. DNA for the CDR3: TGTGCCAGCAGTCTTGGAGGGGGCCGAGGAAACACCGAAGCTTTCTTT. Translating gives CASSLGGGRGNTEAFF.

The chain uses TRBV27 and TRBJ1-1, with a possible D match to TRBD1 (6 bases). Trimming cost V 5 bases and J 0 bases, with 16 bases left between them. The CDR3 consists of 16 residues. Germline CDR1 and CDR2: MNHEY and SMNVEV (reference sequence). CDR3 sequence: CASSPSGGEMNTEAFF. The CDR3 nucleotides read TGTGCCAGCAGTCCCTCGGGGGGCGAAATGAACACTGAAGCTTTCTTT.

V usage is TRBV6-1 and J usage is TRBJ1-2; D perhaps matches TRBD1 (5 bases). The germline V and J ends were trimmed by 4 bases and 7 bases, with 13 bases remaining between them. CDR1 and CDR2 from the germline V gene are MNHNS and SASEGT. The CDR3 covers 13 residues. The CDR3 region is CASSVREGSGYTF. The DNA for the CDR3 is TGTGCCAGCAGTGTCAGGGAGGGCAGTGGCTACACCTTC.

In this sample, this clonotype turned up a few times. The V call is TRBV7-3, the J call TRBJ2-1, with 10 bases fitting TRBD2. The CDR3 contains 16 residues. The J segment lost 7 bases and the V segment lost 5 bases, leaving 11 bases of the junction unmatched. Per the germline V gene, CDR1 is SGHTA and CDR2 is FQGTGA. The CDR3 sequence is CASSVLAGAYGNEQFF. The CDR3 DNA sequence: TGTGCCAGCAGCGTTCTAGCGGGGGCCTATGGGAATGAGCAGTTCTTC.

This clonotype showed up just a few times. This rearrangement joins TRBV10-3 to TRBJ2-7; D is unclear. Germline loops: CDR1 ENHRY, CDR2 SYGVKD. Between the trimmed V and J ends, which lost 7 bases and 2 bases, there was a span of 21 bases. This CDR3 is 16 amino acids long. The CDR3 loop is CAITDLPLGLTYEQYF. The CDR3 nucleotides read TGTGCCATCACAGACCTGCCGCTTGGGCTTACCTACGAGCAGTACTTC.

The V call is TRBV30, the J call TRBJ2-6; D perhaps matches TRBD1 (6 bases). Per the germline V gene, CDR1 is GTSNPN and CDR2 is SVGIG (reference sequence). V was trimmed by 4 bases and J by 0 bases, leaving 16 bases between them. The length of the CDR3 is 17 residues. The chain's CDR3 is CAWTRGRGSSGANVLTF. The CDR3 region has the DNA TGTGCCTGGACCCGGGGCAGGGGAAGCTCTGGGGCCAACGTCCTGACTTTC.

CDR3: CASSLTWTGNTEAFF. The CDR3 DNA reads as TGCGCCAGCAGCTTGACTTGGACAGGGAACACTGAAGCTTTCTTT. J is TRBJ1-1 and V is TRBV5-1, with 7 bases matching TRBD1. CDR3 length: 15 residues. The germline V gene has CDR1 SGHRS and CDR2 YFSETQ. The junction had 4 bases not matched to a gene; V was cut back by 1 base and J by 1 base.

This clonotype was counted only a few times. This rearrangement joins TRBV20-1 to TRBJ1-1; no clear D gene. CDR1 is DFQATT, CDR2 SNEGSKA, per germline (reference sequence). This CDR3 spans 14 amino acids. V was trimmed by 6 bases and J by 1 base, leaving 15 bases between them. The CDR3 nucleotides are TGCAGTGCCCCCGATCGGGAGAAGAACACTGAAGCTTTCTTT. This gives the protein CSAPDREKNTEAFF.

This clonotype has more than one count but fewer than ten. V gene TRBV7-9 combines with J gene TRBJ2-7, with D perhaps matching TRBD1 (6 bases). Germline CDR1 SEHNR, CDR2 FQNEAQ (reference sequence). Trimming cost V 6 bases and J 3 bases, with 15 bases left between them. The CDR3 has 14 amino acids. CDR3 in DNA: TGTGCCAGCAGTTTGCTAGGGACACTCTACGAGCAGTACTTC. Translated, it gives CASSLLGTLYEQYF.

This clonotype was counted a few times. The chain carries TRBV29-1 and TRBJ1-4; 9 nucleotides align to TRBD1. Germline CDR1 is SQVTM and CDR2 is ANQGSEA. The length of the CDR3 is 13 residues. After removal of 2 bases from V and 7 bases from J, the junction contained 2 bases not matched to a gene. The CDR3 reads CSVEKGQGEKLFF. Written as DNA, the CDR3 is TGCAGCGTTGAAAAGGGACAGGGTGAAAAACTGTTTTTT.

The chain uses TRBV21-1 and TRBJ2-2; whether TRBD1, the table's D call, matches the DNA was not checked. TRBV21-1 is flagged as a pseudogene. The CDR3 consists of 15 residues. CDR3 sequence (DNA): TGTGCCAGCAGCACCGGACAGAAGAACACCGGGGAGCTGTTTTTT. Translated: CASSTGQKNTGELFF.

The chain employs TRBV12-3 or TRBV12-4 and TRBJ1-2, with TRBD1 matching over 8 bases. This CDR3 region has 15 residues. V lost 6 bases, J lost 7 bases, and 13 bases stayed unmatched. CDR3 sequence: CASSLGQGPVGGYTF. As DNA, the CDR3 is TGTGCCAGCAGCCTCGGACAGGGCCCCGTGGGTGGCTACACCTTC.

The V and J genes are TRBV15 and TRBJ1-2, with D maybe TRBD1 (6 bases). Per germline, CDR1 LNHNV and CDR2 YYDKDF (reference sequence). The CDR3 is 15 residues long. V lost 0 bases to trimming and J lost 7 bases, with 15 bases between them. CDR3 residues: CATSRDLEGGVGYTF. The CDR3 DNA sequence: TGTGCCACCAGCAGAGATTTGGAAGGGGGGGTTGGCTACACCTTC. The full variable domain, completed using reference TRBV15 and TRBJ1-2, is DAMVIQNPRYQVTQFGKPVTLSCSQTLNHNVMYWYQQKSSQAPKLLFHYYDKDFNNEADTPDNFQSRRPNTSFCFLDIRSPGLGDTAMYLCATSRDLEGGVGYTFGSGTRLTVV.

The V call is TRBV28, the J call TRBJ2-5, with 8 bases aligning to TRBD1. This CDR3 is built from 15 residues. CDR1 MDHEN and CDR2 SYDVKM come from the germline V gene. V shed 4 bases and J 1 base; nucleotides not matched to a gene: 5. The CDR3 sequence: CASSSTGAGQETQYF. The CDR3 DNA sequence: TGTGCCAGCAGTTCGACAGGGGCAGGCCAAGAGACCCAGTACTTC.

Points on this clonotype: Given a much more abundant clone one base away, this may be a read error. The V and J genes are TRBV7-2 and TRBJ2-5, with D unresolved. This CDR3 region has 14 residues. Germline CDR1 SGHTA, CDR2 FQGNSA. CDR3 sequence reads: CACSPAQRQETQYF. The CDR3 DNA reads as TGTGCCTGCAGCCCAGCACAGCGACAAGAGACCCAGTACTTC.